Sequencing of this T cell receptor beta chain was carried out in a study of spatial heterogeneity in lung cancer. Study outcomes and limitations: Compared with follow-up, resection was when ubiquitous expanded tumor TCRs appeared in blood more.

This clonotype appeared many times. Antigen specificity is unknown. Each CDR3 protein gets one entry after TCRdb re-called the 5' RACE reads with MiXCR. The sample consists of more than 10,000 distinct CDR3 sequences, 5% to 6.5% of them appearing once. Trimming cost V 1 base and J 6 bases; bases outside gene matches: 9. This CDR3 comprises 17 residues. Germline V gene lookup returns CDR1 SGHTA and CDR2 FQGNSA. Time point: sample taken at primary tumor resection. Unsorted tumor, nontumor lung tissue or cryopreserved PBMC supplied the whole RNA. The cohort: over 70 early-stage, untreated non-small cell lung cancer patients.

V usage is TRBV7-2 and J usage is TRBJ2-2, with TRBD1 matching 9 bases. This clonotype was obtained from a male donor with early-stage non-small cell lung cancer. Sequences were derived from PBMCs, sampled at surgery. The CDR3 DNA sequence: TGTGCCAGCAGCTTAGGCCCGGGACAGGGTCAGCCCGGGGAGCTGTTTTTT. Protein product: CASSLGPGQGQPGELFF.